The 17 T cell receptor beta chains in this list originate from one sample, sequenced in a study of tumor-infiltrating lymphocytes in localized non-small cell lung cancer. Produced via immunoSEQ multiplex PCR; TCRdb's table is partial and in-frame only. Of some 5,000 clones in the sample, approximately 72% were seen once. The sequenced sample was lung tumor tissue. The receptors derive from a human donor with non-small cell lung cancer.

The V gene is TRBV4-1, the J gene TRBJ1-1; 7 nucleotides agree with TRBD1. Unmatched junction bases numbered 7, after V lost 2 bases and J lost 1 base. The V gene's germline CDR1 is MGHRA and CDR2 YSYEKL. This CDR3 has 16 residues. The CDR3 here is CASSQSVDRPNTEAFF. For the CDR3, the DNA is TGCGCCAGCAGCCAATCGGTGGACAGGCCGAACACTGAAGCTTTCTTT.

The chain employs TRBV10-3 and TRBJ2-7; unclear D gene. The CDR3 is made up of 12 amino acids. Germline CDR1 reads ENHRY; CDR2 reads SYGVKD. Trimming took off 3 bases at V and 6 bases at J, with 9 bases between the two ends. In DNA form, the CDR3 reads TGTGCCATCAGTGATCAGCATCGCGAGCAGTACTTC. Its translation: CAISDQHREQYF.

The rearrangement joins TRBV19 to TRBJ2-3; D unclear. This CDR3 is 12 amino acids long. Germline assignment: CDR1 LNHDA and CDR2 SQIVND (reference sequence). The V gene lost 0 bases and the J gene lost 7 bases, with 5 bases spanning the gap. The CDR3, as DNA: TGTGCCAGTAGTATAGATTCATATACGCAGTATTTT. This gives the protein CASSIDSYTQYF. Full variable domain (missing parts from reference TRBV19 and TRBJ2-3): DGGITQSPKYLFRKEGQNVTLSCEQNLNHDAMYWYRQDPGQGLRLIYYSQIVNDFQKGDIAEGYSVSREKKESFPLTVTSAQKNPTAFYLCASSIDSYTQYFGPGTRLTVL.

The chain carries TRBV4-3 and TRBJ2-1; 11 positions agree with TRBD2. Germline V CDR1 and CDR2: LGHNA, YSLEER. This CDR3 has 15 residues. Unmatched junction bases numbered 8, after V lost 5 bases and J lost 8 bases. The CDR3 region is CASSLGLAGRDEQFF. CDR3 nucleotides: TGCGCCAGCAGCTTAGGACTAGCGGGTCGGGATGAGCAGTTCTTC.

This clone was recorded only once. J is TRBJ2-5 and V is TRBV7-9; perhaps D is TRBD1 or TRBD2 (5 bases each). Germline V gene data show CDR1 as SEHNR and CDR2 as FQNEAQ (reference sequence). CDR3 length: 16 residues. Trimming left V 5 bases short and J 5 bases short, with 21 bases between. CDR3 protein: CASSPPEGRVWETQYF. Here the CDR3 DNA reads TGTGCCAGCAGCCCCCCCGAGGGGCGAGTTTGGGAGACCCAGTACTTC.

The V gene is TRBV15, the J gene TRBJ2-1; 8 nucleotides align to TRBD1. CDR1 is LNHNV and CDR2 is YYDKDF in the germline V gene (reference sequence). CDR3 size: 15 residues. The V segment lost 0 bases and the J segment 9 bases; nucleotides outside the gene matches: 7. The CDR3: CATSRDPRGRGEQFF. The CDR3 nucleotides read TGTGCCACCAGCAGAGACCCCAGGGGGCGGGGTGAGCAGTTCTTC. Full variable domain (missing parts from reference TRBV15 and TRBJ2-1): DAMVIQNPRYQVTQFGKPVTLSCSQTLNHNVMYWYQQKSSQAPKLLFHYYDKDFNNEADTPDNFQSRRPNTSFCFLDIRSPGLGDTAMYLCATSRDPRGRGEQFFGPGTRLTVL.

The chain joins TRBV18 to TRBJ2-3; 7 positions match TRBD1. The CDR3 loop spans 15 amino acids. The germline V gene has CDR1 KGHSH and CDR2 LQKENI. J gave up 2 bases and V 5 bases, and 7 bases lay outside the gene matches. The CDR3 DNA is TGTGCCAGCTCATCGAACAGGGGAAACACAGATACGCAGTATTTT. Translating it yields CASSSNRGNTDTQYF.

This rearrangement joins TRBV6-6 to TRBJ2-5, with TRBD2 matching over 10 bases. V lost 2 bases and J lost 3; bases outside the gene matches: 6. CDR1 MNHNY and CDR2 SVGAGI come from the germline V gene (reference sequence). CDR3 size: 16 residues. The CDR3 protein is CASSYMGSGGEETQYF. The CDR3 DNA reads as TGTGCCAGCAGTTACATGGGAAGCGGGGGGGAAGAGACCCAGTACTTC.

The chain carries TRBV4-3 and TRBJ2-3, with a weak D call TRBD1 (5 bases). V shed 0 bases and J shed 2 bases, with 12 bases lying between them. The CDR3 consists of 16 residues. Germline V gene sequence: CDR1 LGHNA, CDR2 YSLEER. Written as DNA, the CDR3 is TGCGCCAGCAGCCAAGAAGGGGTACTACCCACAGATACGCAGTATTTT. Protein sequence: CASSQEGVLPTDTQYF.

The chain carries TRBV11-3 and TRBJ1-2, with 9 nucleotides matching TRBD1. V shed 3 bases, J shed 4 bases, and the junction held 0 bases outside the gene matches. Germline V lookup: CDR1 SGHNT, CDR2 YENEEA. The CDR3 is 13 amino acids. CDR3 loop: CASSLTGGYGYTF. CDR3 nucleotides: TGTGCCAGCAGCTTGACAGGGGGCTATGGCTACACCTTC.

The genes are TRBV5-1 and TRBJ1-5; D is unresolved. The germline gives CDR1 SGHRS, CDR2 YFSETQ. The CDR3 totals 15 residues. With 0 bases removed from V and 4 bases from J, the gap between germline ends came to 11 bases. CDR3 sequence: CASSLAGQLNQPQHF. Written as DNA, the CDR3 is TGCGCCAGCAGCTTGGCCGGCCAGTTAAATCAGCCCCAGCATTTT.

V gene TRBV5-5 combines with J gene TRBJ1-2, with 7 bases identical to TRBD1. Germline lookup yields CDR1 SGHKS and CDR2 YYEKEE (reference sequence). Trimming took 2 bases from V and 5 from J; bases not matched to a gene: 6. The CDR3 contains 14 residues. The CDR3 bases are TGTGCCAGCAGCTTAGTAGGGGGCCGTTATGGCTACACCTTC. Translated: CASSLVGGRYGYTF.

The CDR3, as DNA: TGTGCCAGCAGCACGCGTATACTAGCGGAAACCTCCCTCACAGATACGCAGTATTTT. This translates into CASSTRILAETSLTDTQYF. V gene TRBV4-2 combines with J gene TRBJ2-3; 8 nucleotides line up with TRBD2. The germline gives CDR1 LGHNA, CDR2 YNFKEQ. The CDR3 has 19 amino acids. V trimming: 5 bases; J trimming: 2 bases; junction bases outside the gene matches: 18.

In its sample, this clone was seen a few times. The chain links TRBV11-2 to TRBJ2-7; the D is unclear. CDR1 and CDR2 from the germline V gene are SGHAT and FQNNGV. V was cut by 5 bases and J by 5 bases, with 10 bases left in between. The CDR3 contains 12 residues. The chain's CDR3 is CASSKPADEQYF. The CDR3 DNA reads as TGTGCCAGCAGCAAACCGGCGGACGAGCAGTACTTC.

This rearrangement joins TRBV5-5 to TRBJ1-4; possible D gene TRBD1, 5 bases. Germline loops: CDR1 SGHKS, CDR2 YYEKEE (reference sequence). This CDR3 is 14 amino acids long. V was pared by 2 bases and J by 8 bases, with 13 bases between. In nucleotides, the CDR3 is TGTGCCAGCAGCTTAAGGGACGGTATCGAAAAACTGTTTTTT. It codes for CASSLRDGIEKLFF.

The chain recombines TRBV19 with TRBJ2-7, with D hard to call. The germline V and J ends were trimmed by 1 base and 0 bases, with 16 bases remaining between them. The CDR3 runs 17 residues. CDR1 is LNHDA and CDR2 is SQIVND in the germline V gene (reference sequence). DNA of the CDR3: TGTGCCAGTAGTATAGTCCTCGGAGCCACGAGCTCCTACGAGCAGTACTTC. It is translated as CASSIVLGATSSYEQYF.

The V call is TRBV27, the J call TRBJ1-1; a possible D gene is TRBD1 (5 bases). V lost 5 bases and J 11 bases, leaving 18 bases between the germline ends. Germline CDR1 MNHEY, CDR2 SMNVEV (reference sequence). This CDR3 comprises 13 residues. The CDR3 DNA reads TGTGCCAGCAGTACCTCAAGGCAGGGAGCGGCTTTCTTT. Its translation is CASSTSRQGAAFF.